The 10 T cell receptor beta chains below come from one sample, sequenced in a study of blood T cell repertoires in COVID-19. Produced via immunoSEQ multiplex PCR; TCRdb's table is partial and in-frame only. The sample has about 320,000 clones, more than 70% seen once. The sample consisted of peripheral blood. The receptors derive from a woman aged 50 to 60 with acute or convalescent COVID-19.

The chain employs TRBV4-2 and TRBJ1-3, with a tentative D call TRBD1 (5 bases). Trimming removed 10 bases from V and 3 bases from J, with 13 bases in between. Germline V lookup: CDR1 LGHNA, CDR2 YNFKEQ. The CDR3 length is 13 residues. In nucleotides, the CDR3 is TGTGCCACCGGGGGGGTCGGTGGAAACACCATATATTTT. Amino acids: CATGGVGGNTIYF.

The chain couples TRBV2 to TRBJ2-3, with 10 bases that match TRBD2. With 6 bases clipped from V and 3 bases from J, the junction kept 0 bases outside the gene matches. Germline V gene sequence: CDR1 SNHLY, CDR2 FYNNEI. There are 13 residues in the CDR3. The CDR3 region has the DNA TGTGCCAGCAGACTAGCGGGGACAGATACGCAGTATTTT. This sequence encodes CASRLAGTDTQYF. Full variable domain (remainder filled in from reference TRBV2 and TRBJ2-3): EPEVTQTPSHQVTQMGQEVILRCVPISNHLYFYWYRQILGQKVEFLVSFYNNEISEKSEIFDDQFSVERPDGSNFTLKIRSTKLEDSAMYFCASRLAGTDTQYFGPGTRLTVL.

This chain joins TRBV3-1 (or the pseudogene TRBV3-2) and TRBJ1-1; D not certain. This CDR3 comprises 13 residues. Germline V CDR1 and CDR2: LGHDT, YNNKEL (reference sequence). V was cut by 3 bases and J by 6 bases, with 11 bases left in between. CDR3 DNA: TGTGCCAGCAGCCACGAGGGTAACGCTGAAGCTTTCTTT. Translating gives CASSHEGNAEAFF.

The chain couples TRBV7-9 to TRBJ2-7; 9 nucleotides line up with TRBD2. The CDR3 is 15 amino acids. Germline V gives CDR1 SEHNR, CDR2 FQNEAQ (reference sequence). J gave up 5 bases and V 1 base, and 6 bases lay outside the gene matches. CDR3 loop: CASSLDLAGSDEQYF. Here the CDR3 DNA reads TGTGCCAGCAGCTTAGATCTAGCGGGGTCGGACGAGCAGTACTTC. Supplemented by reference TRBV7-9 and TRBJ2-7, the full variable domain reads DTGVSQNPRHKITKRGQNVTFRCDPISEHNRLYWYRQTLGQGPEFLTYFQNEAQLEKSRLLSDRFSAERPKGSFSTLEIQRTEQGDSAMYLCASSLDLAGSDEQYFGPGTRLTVT.

J is TRBJ2-5 and V is TRBV11-1; possibly TRBD2 for D (5 bases). V lost 1 base and J lost 8, with 17 bases in between. CDR3 size: 15 residues. CDR1 and CDR2 from the germline V gene are SGHAT and FQDESV (reference sequence). CDR3: CASSLEGARADTQYF. The CDR3 DNA follows: TGTGCCAGCAGCTTAGAAGGAGCGAGGGCAGACACCCAGTACTTC.

With regard to this clone: Other DNA sequences within the sample encode an identical CDR3. The CDR3 DNA follows: TGTGCCAGCTCACCGGGCGCCGGAGAGACCCAGTACTTC. It is translated as CASSPGAGETQYF. V is TRBV18 and J is TRBJ2-5; no clear D. Between the trimmed V and J ends, which lost 3 bases and 4 bases, there was a span of 9 bases. This CDR3 is 13 amino acids long. Germline V gene lookup returns CDR1 KGHSH and CDR2 LQKENI. The variable domain in full, completed from reference TRBV18 and TRBJ2-5, reads NAGVMQNPRHLVRRRGQEARLRCSPMKGHSHVYWYRQLPEEGLKFMVYLQKENIIDESGMPKERFSAEFPKEGPSILRIQQVVRGDSAAYFCASSPGAGETQYFGPGTRLLVL.

The chain carries TRBV6-1 and TRBJ1-1; TRBD1 matches 7 bases. Unmatched junction bases numbered 9, after V lost 3 bases and J lost 14 bases. This CDR3 region has 12 residues. Looked up from germline, CDR1 is MNHNS and CDR2 is SASEGT. CDR3 DNA sequence: TGTGCCAGCAGTGATACCCGGGACAGTAGCTTCTTT. It is translated as CASSDTRDSSFF.

This chain links TRBV4-1 with TRBJ1-4; D possibly corresponds to TRBD1 (5 bases). Trimming stripped 1 base from V and 7 bases from J, with 10 bases between. CDR1 MGHRA and CDR2 YSYEKL come from the germline V gene. The CDR3 extends over 14 amino acids. CDR3 in amino acids: CASSQGAGGEKLFF. CDR3 sequence (DNA): TGCGCCAGCAGCCAAGGGGCCGGGGGTGAAAAACTGTTTTTT.

CDR3 in amino acids: CASSLEAGQGHIGTQYF. The CDR3 bases are TGTGCCAGCAGCTTGGAAGCGGGACAGGGACACATCGGGACCCAGTACTTC. V is TRBV5-5 and J is TRBJ2-5; TRBD1 agrees at 9 bases. Trimming at V came to 0 bases and at J to 7 bases, leaving 13 bases not matched to a gene. CDR3 size: 17 residues. Germline CDR1 and CDR2: SGHKS and YYEKEE (reference sequence).

This chain links TRBV6-1 with TRBJ2-5; possible D gene TRBD1, 6 bases. V was clipped by 2 bases and J by 4 bases, with 11 bases between them. The CDR3 has 14 amino acids. Germline CDR1 is MNHNS and CDR2 is SASEGT. The CDR3 loop reads CASSEQGHRETQYF. CDR3 nucleotides: TGTGCCAGCAGTGAACAGGGGCATAGAGAGACCCAGTACTTC.